Listed here are 27 T cell receptor beta chains from one sample, sequenced in a study of blood T cells in healthy people across ages. Primers used in a second PCR of about 7 to 11 cycles were a sample-barcoded 5' primer and a J-beta primer mix. MiXCR, run by TCRdb on the 5' RACE reads, gives a single entry per CDR3 protein. This repertoire shows 780,000 or so distinct CDR3 sequences, about 55% found once; its top ten account for about 38%. Sequencing used blood. The receptors were gathered from an elderly man in good health.

The chain employs TRBV9 and TRBJ2-3; TRBD1 might be the D (6 bases). CDR1 and CDR2 (germline): SGDLS, YYNGEE. V shed 0 bases and J shed 4 bases, with 12 bases lying between them. The CDR3 is 15 residues long. CDR3 sequence reads: CASSVAEQGPDTQYF. The CDR3 region has the DNA TGTGCCAGCAGCGTAGCTGAACAGGGTCCAGATACGCAGTATTTT.

In DNA form, the CDR3 reads TGTGCCAGCAGACGGGGGATCTACGAGCAGTACTTC. Encoded protein: CASRRGIYEQYF. The V and J genes are TRBV27 and TRBJ2-7; tentatively, D is TRBD2 (6 bases). This CDR3 is built from 12 residues. V was clipped by 6 bases and J by 3 bases, with 9 bases between them. Germline loops: CDR1 MNHEY, CDR2 SMNVEV (reference sequence).

The rearrangement uses TRBV24-1 and TRBJ2-6; the D gene is possibly TRBD2 (6 bases). Trimming left V 1 base short and J 2 bases short, with 8 bases between. The germline V gene has CDR1 KGHDR and CDR2 SFDVKD. The CDR3 contains 16 residues. The CDR3 reads CATSDFGGTGANVLTF. CDR3 DNA: TGTGCCACCAGTGATTTTGGCGGGACTGGGGCCAACGTCCTGACTTTC.

For this clonotype: One end of the junction varies from germline; a read error may be responsible. The chain is built from TRBV27 and TRBJ2-2; tentative D call: TRBD2 (6 bases). The V gene's germline CDR1 is MNHEY and CDR2 SMNVEV (reference sequence). The CDR3 is 16 residues long. As DNA, the CDR3 is TGTGCCAGCAGTTTCATAAACAGACCGAACACCGGGGGGCTGTTTTTT. It specifies CASSFINRPNTGGLFF.

The chain is built from TRBV20-1 and TRBJ2-7; no clear D gene. This CDR3 has 14 amino acids. CDR1 is DFQATT and CDR2 is SNEGSKA in the germline V gene (reference sequence). Between the trimmed V and J ends, which lost 0 bases and 0 bases, there was a span of 9 bases. The CDR3 sequence is CSAREARSSYEQYF. In nucleotides, the CDR3 is TGCAGTGCTAGAGAGGCCAGGAGCTCCTACGAGCAGTACTTC.

V and J are TRBV7-8 and TRBJ2-4, with TRBD2 as a possible D gene (6 bases). The V gene's germline CDR1 is SGHVS and CDR2 FQNEAQ. V dropped 2 bases and J dropped 9 bases, with 26 bases sitting between them. The CDR3 has 18 amino acids. Here the CDR3 reads CASSLYGRLTLESRIQYF. CDR3 DNA sequence: TGTGCCAGCAGCTTATACGGGAGACTAACCTTGGAATCGCGCATTCAGTACTTC.

The V call is TRBV5-1, the J call TRBJ1-2; 11 nucleotides align to TRBD1. Trimming at V came to 4 bases and at J to 6 bases, leaving 5 bases not matched to a gene. Germline CDR1 is SGHRS and CDR2 is YFSETQ. The CDR3 runs 14 residues. CDR3 bases: TGCGCCAGCAGCCCGGGACAGGGGGAAGATGGCTACACCTTC. It codes for CASSPGQGEDGYTF.

This clonotype was detected only a few times. The rearrangement links TRBV6-6 to TRBJ1-5, with a possible D match to TRBD1 (5 bases). The CDR3 contains 15 residues. Between the trimmed V and J ends, which lost 7 bases and 2 bases, there was a span of 15 bases. Germline CDR1 and CDR2: MNHNY and SVGAGI (reference sequence). The CDR3: CASTHGGGGNQPQHF. The CDR3 DNA reads TGTGCCAGCACCCACGGGGGGGGAGGCAATCAGCCCCAGCATTTT.

This clonotype showed up just once. The gene calls are TRBV12-3 or TRBV12-4 and TRBJ2-4; no clear D. The CDR3 extends over 15 amino acids. V was shortened by 6 bases and J by 0 bases, with 12 bases between the two germline ends. The DNA for the CDR3 is TGTGCCAGCAGCCATCCCGGTTTAGCCAAAAACATTCAGTACTTC. This translates into CASSHPGLAKNIQYF.

The CDR3 region is CASSLPSGSISHNEQFF. As DNA, the CDR3 is TGTGCCAGCAGTCTACCCAGCGGGAGTATATCGCACAATGAGCAGTTCTTC. The chain links TRBV7-9 to TRBJ2-1; 8 bases match TRBD2. This CDR3 comprises 17 residues. V gave up 6 bases and J gave up 5 bases; unmatched junction bases: 15. Germline CDR1 is SEHNR and CDR2 is FQNEAQ (reference sequence).

This clonotype was seen at least ten times. The V call is TRBV5-4, the J call TRBJ2-3; D unclear. This CDR3 is 12 amino acids long. The V gene's germline CDR1 is SGHNT and CDR2 YYREEE (reference sequence). Trimming took 2 bases from V and 5 from J, leaving 6 bases between them. In DNA form, the CDR3 reads TGTGCCAGCAGCTTTGGATTAGATACGCAGTATTTT. Its translation: CASSFGLDTQYF. The full variable domain, in which reference TRBV5-4 and TRBJ2-3 provide the parts outside the CDR3, is ETGVTQSPTHLIKTRGQQVTLRCSSQSGHNTVSWYQQALGQGPQFIFQYYREEENGRGNFPPRFSGLQFPNYSSELNVNALELDDSALYLCASSFGLDTQYFGPGTRLTVL.

The chain has TRBV29-1 and TRBJ2-7, with D unresolved. This CDR3 has 13 amino acids. Trimming took off 6 bases at V and 0 bases at J, with 12 bases between the two ends. Looked up from germline, CDR1 is SQVTM and CDR2 is ANQGSEA. DNA for the CDR3: TGCAGCGTGACGGATCATCCCTCCTACGAGCAGTACTTC. Its translation: CSVTDHPSYEQYF.

This clonotype has just a few counts. The chain links TRBV29-1 to TRBJ1-1, with D possibly being TRBD1 (6 bases). Trimming shortened V by 5 bases and J by 5 bases, and 12 bases separated the two germline ends. Germline values: CDR1 SQVTM, CDR2 ANQGSEA. The CDR3 loop spans 12 amino acids. The CDR3 nucleotides read TGCAGCGTTCTCAGGGGAGGTACTGAAGCTTTCTTT. Translation: CSVLRGGTEAFF.

The chain has TRBV2 and TRBJ2-2, with a possible D match to TRBD1 (6 bases). The CDR3 totals 14 residues. V dropped 5 bases and J dropped 1 base, with 8 bases sitting between them. Germline values: CDR1 SNHLY, CDR2 FYNNEI. CDR3: CASSTRGNTGELFF. Here the CDR3 DNA reads TGTGCCAGCAGTACCAGGGGGAACACCGGGGAGCTGTTTTTT.

In its sample, this clonotype was seen a few times. V usage is TRBV10-3 and J usage is TRBJ2-1; 10 bases are a match to TRBD2. The trim removed 2 bases at V and 6 bases at J, leaving 7 bases unmatched. Germline V gene data show CDR1 as ENHRY and CDR2 as SYGVKD. The CDR3 has 16 amino acids. DNA for the CDR3: TGTGCCATCAGTGAGAGCGGGAGGGCCTATGGCAATGAGCAGTTCTTC. Encoded protein: CAISESGRAYGNEQFF.

The chain joins TRBV12-3 or TRBV12-4 to TRBJ2-1; 8 bases align to TRBD2. The CDR3 is 15 amino acids. V shed 7 bases, J shed 10 bases, and the junction held 15 bases outside the gene matches. Written as DNA, the CDR3 is TGTGCCAGCATCCTTGACGGGAGGGCCGATGGGGAGCAGTTCTTC. Translated, it gives CASILDGRADGEQFF.

The CDR3 DNA sequence: TGTGCCAGCAGCCCTATGGCGCCGAGCTCCTACAATGAGCAGTTCTTC. Protein sequence: CASSPMAPSSYNEQFF. The V and J genes are TRBV14 and TRBJ2-1; D is ambiguous. The CDR3 has 16 amino acids. Germline V gene lookup returns CDR1 SGHDN and CDR2 FVKESK. V was pared by 4 bases and J by 0 bases, with 13 bases between.

The chain is built from TRBV27 and TRBJ2-1, with TRBD1 matching 9 bases. Germline CDR1 reads MNHEY; CDR2 reads SMNVEV (reference sequence). The CDR3 length is 12 residues. Trimming removed 5 bases from V and 13 bases from J; junction bases left unmatched: 6. The CDR3 loop is CASSDNRGRQFF. CDR3 nucleotides: TGTGCCAGCAGTGACAACAGGGGGCGTCAGTTCTTC.

The chain couples TRBV10-3 to TRBJ1-2; 8 nucleotides align to TRBD1. The CDR3 consists of 14 residues. J was trimmed by 8 bases and V by 0 bases; bases with no gene match: 5. Looked up from germline, CDR1 is ENHRY and CDR2 is SYGVKD. The CDR3 here is CAISESAGTGGYTF. The CDR3 coding sequence is TGTGCCATCAGTGAGTCCGCCGGGACAGGAGGCTACACCTTC.

This rearrangement joins TRBV2 to TRBJ2-5; 7 nucleotides match TRBD2. CDR1 is SNHLY, CDR2 FYNNEI, per germline. The V and J ends lost 6 bases and 11 bases, in that order; junction bases with no gene match: 9. This CDR3 has 12 residues. The CDR3 nucleotides are TGTGCCAGCAGGCCCGGCGGGGGAGAGCAGTACTTC. Translation gives CASRPGGGEQYF.

The CDR3 region has the DNA TGCGCCAGCAGCTTCGAGACTAGCGGGGGTTACAATGAGCAGTACTTC. This codes for CASSFETSGGYNEQYF. V gene TRBV5-1 combines with J gene TRBJ2-7, with TRBD2 matching 12 bases. The CDR3 sequence is 16 residues long. V gave up 2 bases and J gave up 7 bases; unmatched junction bases: 10. The germline CDR1 and CDR2 sequences are SGHRS and YFSETQ.

The chain couples TRBV7-9 to TRBJ1-5; 11 bases are a match to TRBD1. The germline gives CDR1 SEHNR, CDR2 FQNEAQ (reference sequence). V was clipped by 5 bases and J by 3 bases; unmatched bases: 15. The CDR3 is made up of 19 amino acids. The CDR3 DNA reads as TGTGCCAGCAGCCTTGGGGCGATACGGACAGGGGGCGTCAATCAGCCCCAGCATTTT. This encodes CASSLGAIRTGGVNQPQHF.

This chain uses TRBV12-3 or TRBV12-4 with TRBJ1-1, with D tentatively TRBD1 (5 bases). Trimming took off 5 bases at V and 0 bases at J, with 19 bases between the two ends. CDR3 length: 17 amino acids. The CDR3 loop is CASSRPVTGTMNTEAFF. The DNA of the CDR3 is TGTGCCAGCAGTCGACCGGTGACGGGGACCATGAACACTGAAGCTTTCTTT.

The sample holds many counts of this clonotype. The J gene is TRBJ1-2, the V gene TRBV6-5; D is uncertain. V dropped 6 bases and J dropped 8 bases, with 7 bases sitting between them. The CDR3 is 10 residues long. Germline V lookup: CDR1 MNHEY, CDR2 SVGAGI. CDR3 sequence (DNA): TGTGCCAGCAGCCCTCGCGGCTACACCTTC. Amino acid sequence: CASSPRGYTF.

This clonotype has a handful of counts. The chain joins TRBV5-1 to TRBJ1-2; 8 bases agree with TRBD1. CDR1 SGHRS and CDR2 YFSETQ come from the germline V gene. V trimming: 0 bases; J trimming: 6 bases; junction bases outside the gene matches: 4. This CDR3 spans 14 amino acids. This CDR3 reads CASSLEPGGHGYTF. The CDR3 DNA follows: TGCGCCAGCAGCTTGGAGCCAGGGGGCCATGGCTACACCTTC.

This clonotype was recorded many times. The rearrangement uses TRBV12-3 or TRBV12-4 and TRBJ2-6; tentative D call: TRBD1 (6 bases). The CDR3 loop spans 17 amino acids. The V and J ends lost 3 bases and 2 bases respectively, with 14 bases between them. The CDR3 DNA sequence: TGTGCCAGCAGTTTCGATGTGGGGGCAACTGGGGCCAACGTCCTGACTTTC. It yields the protein CASSFDVGATGANVLTF.

This chain joins TRBV5-6 and TRBJ1-1; perhaps TRBD1 as D (5 bases). The V and J ends lost 2 bases and 4 bases respectively, with 18 bases between them. Germline CDR1 SGHDT, CDR2 YYEEEE. This CDR3 has 16 amino acids. For the CDR3, the DNA is TGTGCCAGCAGCTTAATACAGGACCTATGGGGCACTGAAGCTTTCTTT. As protein: CASSLIQDLWGTEAFF.